The 30 T cell receptor beta chains listed next were all sequenced from one sample in a study of read filtering for tumor transcriptome and immune sequencing (dated by TCRdb to 2019 to 2021). The data were produced on an Illumina HiSeq 4000. Starting from around 400 ng RNA, TCR libraries were constructed with the Immunoverse kit using molecular barcoded adaptors that cover the alpha/delta and beta/gamma chains. TCRdb took the public reads, trimmed them with fastp at Q25, ran MiXCR for clone calling and kept in-frame beta chains. Entries that share a CDR3 protein sequence are merged under the most common genes and DNA. The sample includes 94,000 or so distinct CDR3 sequences, with over 9% observed a single time. Together, the top ten hold about 15% of the sample. The sequenced sample was a population of CD138-negative cells sorted from bone marrow. The cell subset or site label on this specimen signifies: bone marrow mononuclear cells depleted of CD138+ plasma/myeloma cells by negative magnetic selection. These receptors originate from a donor aged 40 or over with multiple myeloma.

This clonotype was counted many times. V usage is TRBV5-1 and J usage is TRBJ2-1, with a weak D call TRBD1 (6 bases). This CDR3 is 15 amino acids long. CDR1 is SGHRS and CDR2 is YFSETQ in the germline V gene. The V and J ends lost 4 bases and 6 bases respectively, with 17 bases between them. The CDR3 DNA reads as TGCGCCAGCAGCCTGGATTACCAGGGGTCCAATGAGCAGTTCTTC. It translates to CASSLDYQGSNEQFF.

Ten or more counts support this clonotype. The V and J genes are TRBV18 and TRBJ1-1, with D uncertain. Trimming took 0 bases from V and 4 from J, leaving 9 bases between them. Germline loops: CDR1 KGHSH, CDR2 LQKENI. There are 14 residues in the CDR3. The CDR3 DNA reads as TGTGCCAGCTCACCACCGAGTCTGGGCACTGAAGCTTTCTTT. Translation gives CASSPPSLGTEAFF.

This clonotype was counted once. This chain uses TRBV7-6 with TRBJ2-2; 10 positions match TRBD1. V gave up 5 bases and J gave up 7 bases; unmatched junction bases: 7. Germline V CDR1 and CDR2: SGHVS, FNYEAQ. CDR3 size: 15 residues. DNA of the CDR3: TGTGCCAGCAGCCGTTTGACAGGGGGCGGCGGGGAGCTGTTTTTT. Translated, it gives CASSRLTGGGGELFF.

This clonotype was seen once. A much larger clone sits a single nucleotide away, making a read error possible. The chain is built from TRBV28 and TRBJ1-5; 7 nucleotides align to TRBD1. This CDR3 has 15 amino acids. V lost 2 bases and J lost 3; bases outside the gene matches: 4. Germline-derived CDR1 and CDR2 are MDHEN and SYDVKM. The CDR3 loop is CASSLMTGTNQPQHF. CDR3 DNA sequence: TGTGCCAGCAGTTTAATGACAGGGACCAATCAGCCCCAGCATTTT. Full variable domain (rest looked up from reference TRBV28 and TRBJ1-5): DVKVTQSSRYLVKRTGEKVFLECVQDMDHENMFWYRQDPGLGLRLIYFSYDVKMKEKGDIPEGYSVSREKKERFSLILESASTNQTSMYLCASSLMTGTNQPQHFGDGTRLSIL.

This clonotype was counted ten times or more. The J gene is TRBJ2-3, the V gene TRBV2; 14 nucleotides match TRBD2. The ends lost 6 bases at V and 6 bases at J; junction bases unmatched: 2. Germline lookup yields CDR1 SNHLY and CDR2 FYNNEI. The CDR3 consists of 14 residues. The CDR3 DNA follows: TGTGCCAGCAGGCGGACTAGCGGGGGGGATACGCAGTATTTT. Its translation: CASRRTSGGDTQYF.

This clonotype showed up many times. CDR3: CSVRTGGLDTQYF. The CDR3 DNA follows: TGCAGCGTCCGGACAGGGGGTTTAGATACGCAGTATTTT. The V and J genes are TRBV29-1 and TRBJ2-3, with 10 positions matching TRBD1. The germline V gene has CDR1 SQVTM and CDR2 ANQGSEA. Losses at the gene ends were 6 bases for V and 5 bases for J; bases not matched to a gene: 5. This CDR3 comprises 13 residues.

The chain combines TRBV5-1 with TRBJ1-2, with 10 bases lining up with TRBD1. Germline V CDR1 and CDR2: SGHRS, YFSETQ. CDR3 size: 13 residues. V was pared by 4 bases and J by 6 bases, with 3 bases of the junction left unmatched. CDR3 region: CASSRGQGNGYTF. CDR3 coding DNA: TGCGCCAGCAGCCGGGGACAGGGGAATGGCTACACCTTC.

This clonotype was counted ten times or more. The chain links TRBV27 to TRBJ1-5; 9 nucleotides align to TRBD1. The CDR3 runs to 15 residues. Per germline, CDR1 MNHEY and CDR2 SMNVEV (reference sequence). With 6 bases clipped from V and 5 bases from J, the junction kept 8 bases outside the gene matches. The CDR3 nucleotides are TGTGCCAGCAGGCTCAGGACAGGGGAAGATCAGCCCCAGCATTTT. Translated: CASRLRTGEDQPQHF.

This clonotype was seen ten or more times. The chain uses TRBV23-1 and TRBJ2-1, with TRBD2 matching 8 bases. TRBV23-1 is flagged as an ORF with uncertain function. With 0 bases clipped from V and 2 bases from J, the junction kept 12 bases outside the gene matches. The CDR3 is made up of 19 amino acids. The CDR3 sequence is CASSQSRKGGTRAYNEQFF. In DNA form, the CDR3 reads TGCGCCAGCAGTCAATCGCGGAAAGGAGGGACTAGAGCCTACAATGAGCAGTTCTTC.

This clonotype was found many times. The chain couples TRBV14 to TRBJ2-1; 11 bases agree with TRBD1. CDR3 length: 14 amino acids. From germline, CDR1 is SGHDN and CDR2 FVKESK. J was trimmed by 8 bases and V by 8 bases; bases with no gene match: 8. The CDR3 loop is CASRGQGAGDEQFF. The CDR3, as DNA: TGTGCCAGCCGTGGACAGGGGGCTGGTGATGAGCAGTTCTTC.

This clonotype was detected only a few times. The chain couples TRBV18 to TRBJ2-7; D is unclear. CDR1 and CDR2 (germline): KGHSH, LQKENI. There are 12 residues in the CDR3. V gave up 3 bases and J gave up 3 bases, with 6 bases separating them. The CDR3 protein is CASSPVSYEQYF. DNA for the CDR3: TGTGCCAGCTCACCTGTAAGCTACGAGCAGTACTTC.

This clonotype was seen ten or more times. The chain employs TRBV28 and TRBJ1-5; 8 bases are shared with TRBD1. After removal of 2 bases from V and 0 bases from J, the junction contained 15 bases not matched to a gene. CDR1 is MDHEN, CDR2 SYDVKM, per germline. The CDR3 has 20 amino acids. CDR3 loop: CASSLRVGRGQLYSNQPQHF. CDR3 sequence (DNA): TGTGCCAGCAGTTTACGTGTTGGCAGGGGGCAGCTTTATAGCAATCAGCCCCAGCATTTT.

As for this clonotype: One base separates it from a far larger clone, so it is likely a read error. The chain uses TRBV7-9 and TRBJ1-4, with 10 nucleotides matching TRBD2. The DNA end is more similar to TRBJ2-3, so the J call may be wrong. From germline, CDR1 is SEHNR and CDR2 FQNEAQ (reference sequence). The CDR3 totals 14 residues. CDR3: CASSLLAGEGPQYF. Here the CDR3 DNA reads TGTGCCAGCAGCCTCCTAGCGGGAGAGGGTCCGCAGTATTTT.

This clonotype was picked up many times. The rearrangement uses TRBV21-1 and TRBJ2-3; TRBD1 is the table's D call, not checked against the DNA. TRBV21-1 corresponds to a pseudogene. The CDR3 totals 13 residues. The CDR3 loop reads CASSSRVPDTQYF. The CDR3 DNA follows: TGTGCCAGCAGCAGCAGGGTCCCAGATACGCAGTATTTT.

This clonotype was counted ten times or more. This chain joins TRBV5-1 and TRBJ1-6, with 7 bases aligning to TRBD1. V shed 4 bases, J shed 6 bases, and the junction held 4 bases outside the gene matches. CDR3 length equals 14 residues. Germline V gene lookup returns CDR1 SGHRS and CDR2 YFSETQ. CDR3: CASSRQGSNSPLHF. In DNA, the CDR3 is TGCGCCAGCAGCCGACAGGGTAGTAATTCACCCCTCCACTTT. The complete variable domain, with remaining parts taken from reference TRBV5-1 and TRBJ1-6, reads KAGVTQTPRYLIKTRGQQVTLSCSPISGHRSVSWYQQTPGQGLQFLFEYFSETQRNKGNFPGRFSGRQFSNSRSEMNVSTLELGDSALYLCASSRQGSNSPLHFGNGTRLTVT.

This clonotype was counted at least ten times. The chain combines TRBV18 with TRBJ2-7, with TRBD1 matching over 11 bases. Germline CDR1 reads KGHSH; CDR2 reads LQKENI. Unmatched junction bases numbered 5, after V lost 5 bases and J lost 5 bases. The CDR3 is 14 residues long. CDR3 sequence (DNA): TGTGCCAGCTCAACCGGGACAGGGGGTGACGAGCAGTACTTC. Translating it yields CASSTGTGGDEQYF.

V usage is TRBV6-5 and J usage is TRBJ2-7, with TRBD2 as a possible D gene (6 bases). The length of the CDR3 is 14 residues. Deletions cut 4 bases from V and 6 bases from J, with 16 bases between. Germline loops: CDR1 MNHEY, CDR2 SVGAGI. The CDR3 loop reads CASSSGTPSIEQYF. In nucleotides, the CDR3 is TGTGCCAGCAGTTCCGGGACTCCTTCTATCGAGCAGTACTTC.

This clonotype has at least ten counts. At one boundary the junction diverges from the germline segment, which might be a read error. The rearrangement joins TRBV6-2 or TRBV6-3 to TRBJ1-5; TRBD1 might be the D (6 bases). Germline CDR1 MNHEY, CDR2 SVGEGT. The length of the CDR3 is 16 residues. Written as DNA, the CDR3 is TGTGCCAGCAGTCTACAGGGAGAGACAGCAACAGCTCTTCTTCGTTTT. This gives the protein CASSLQGETATALLRF.

Comments on this clonotype: Given a much more abundant clone one base away, this may be a read error. V is TRBV18 and J is TRBJ2-7, with a tentative D call TRBD1 (6 bases). There are 12 residues in the CDR3. The germline V gene encodes CDR1 KGHSH and CDR2 LQKENI. The chain's CDR3 is CAGSGNRDEQYF. The CDR3 nucleotides read TGTGCCGGCTCAGGCAACAGGGACGAGCAGTACTTC.

This clonotype was detected many times. V usage is TRBV24-1 and J usage is TRBJ2-1; TRBD1 matches 10 bases. The V segment lost 4 bases and the J segment 2 bases; nucleotides outside the gene matches: 4. This CDR3 has 16 residues. Germline V gives CDR1 KGHDR, CDR2 SFDVKD. The CDR3 nucleotides are TGTGCCACCAGTGACCGGGGACAGGGGACCTACAATGAGCAGTTCTTC. Protein: CATSDRGQGTYNEQFF.

This clonotype was observed at least ten times. V gene TRBV11-2 combines with J gene TRBJ2-1; possible D gene TRBD2, 6 bases. CDR3 size: 19 residues. V lost 0 bases to trimming and J lost 0 bases, with 18 bases between them. Germline CDR1 SGHAT, CDR2 FQNNGV. The CDR3 region is CASSLDGQRRGSSYNEQFF. In nucleotides, the CDR3 is TGTGCCAGCAGCTTAGATGGGCAGAGGAGGGGCTCCTCCTACAATGAGCAGTTCTTC.

Only a few counts were recorded for this clonotype. Being one base from a much bigger clone, this may be a read error. The chain couples TRBV20-1 to TRBJ2-4, with TRBD1 as a possible D gene (5 bases). Trimming removed 3 bases at V and 2 bases at J, with 11 bases between. The CDR3 covers 14 residues. The germline CDR1 and CDR2 sequences are DFQATT and SNEGSKA (reference sequence). The CDR3 protein is CSARDTLTKNIQYF. The CDR3 DNA reads as TGCAGTGCTAGGGACACTTTAACCAAAAACATTCAGTACTTC.

This clonotype was seen ten or more times. The germline gene is not matched at one end of the junction; a read error may be the cause. The chain links TRBV7-7 to TRBJ2-3, with D tentatively TRBD2 (6 bases). The length of the CDR3 is 15 residues. CDR1 and CDR2 from the germline V gene are SSHAT and FNYEAQ (reference sequence). Here the CDR3 reads CASSQGEASTDTQYF. CDR3 sequence (DNA): TGTGCTAGCAGCCAAGGGGAGGCTAGCACAGATACGCAGTATTTT. The variable domain in full, with the rest retrieved from reference TRBV7-7 and TRBJ2-3, is GAGVSQSPRYKVTKRGQDVTLRCDPISSHATLYWYQQALGQGPEFLTYFNYEAQPDKSGLPSDRFSAERPEGSISTLTIQRTEQRDSAMYRCASSQGEASTDTQYFGPGTRLTVL.

This clonotype was found many times. V is TRBV10-3 and J is TRBJ2-5; no clear D gene. CDR1 and CDR2 from the germline V gene are ENHRY and SYGVKD. V was clipped by 4 bases and J by 3 bases, with 9 bases between them. CDR3 length: 13 amino acids. CDR3 sequence: CAISVLGEETQYF. CDR3 coding DNA: TGTGCCATCAGTGTGTTAGGCGAAGAGACCCAGTACTTC.

On this clonotype: One junction end does not reproduce the germline sequence, and a read error may be involved. The chain is built from TRBV10-3 and TRBJ2-1, with 11 bases that match TRBD1. Germline CDR1 ENHRY, CDR2 SYGVKD. CDR3 length: 17 amino acids. The CDR3 is CAIAKGTGTGGISEQFF. CDR3 nucleotides: TGCGCCATCGCAAAAGGAACCGGGACAGGGGGAATCAGTGAGCAGTTCTTC.

The chain couples TRBV29-1 to TRBJ2-7; 9 bases agree with TRBD2. V lost 7 bases and J lost 3; bases outside the gene matches: 13. CDR1 is SQVTM and CDR2 is ANQGSEA in the germline V gene. This CDR3 comprises 15 residues. The CDR3 here is CSARGASGKFYEQYF. The DNA for the CDR3 is TGCAGCGCCCGTGGGGCTAGCGGGAAGTTCTACGAGCAGTACTTC.

This clonotype was seen only once. With a much larger clone just one base away, this may be a read error. The chain couples TRBV6-2 or TRBV6-3 to TRBJ2-7; 13 bases align to TRBD2. Germline assignment: CDR1 MNHEY and CDR2 SVGEGT. The CDR3 covers 14 residues. The V and J ends lost 4 bases and 5 bases, in that order; junction bases with no gene match: 2. The CDR3 here is CASSWTSGGNEQYF. The DNA for the CDR3 is TGTGCCAGCAGTTGGACTAGCGGGGGCAACGAGCAGTACTTC.

This clonotype was seen ten or more times. The chain combines TRBV7-9 with TRBJ1-4; D possibly corresponds to TRBD1 (5 bases). Per germline, CDR1 SEHNR and CDR2 FQNEAQ (reference sequence). Deletions cut 3 bases from V and 7 bases from J, with 9 bases between. The CDR3 runs 13 residues. The CDR3 loop reads CASSLDGGEKLFF. CDR3 nucleotide sequence: TGTGCCAGCAGCTTGGACGGGGGTGAAAAACTGTTTTTT.

This clonotype was counted ten times or more. Written as DNA, the CDR3 is TGTGCCAGCAGCAAACCGACGGGGGTTACTTCTGGGGCCAACGTCCTGACTTTC. Translated, it gives CASSKPTGVTSGANVLTF. The chain combines TRBV3-1 with TRBJ2-6, with D possibly matching TRBD2 (6 bases). The V end lost 5 bases, the J end lost 1 base, and 18 bases lay between the germline ends. The germline CDR1 and CDR2 sequences are LGHDT and YNNKEL (reference sequence). The CDR3 loop spans 18 amino acids.

This clonotype was recorded at least ten times. The chain couples TRBV19 to TRBJ2-1; 9 bases fit TRBD2. Germline V gene lookup returns CDR1 LNHDA and CDR2 SQIVND (reference sequence). With V trimmed by 6 bases and J by 9 bases, 9 bases remained unmatched. This CDR3 has 14 residues. The CDR3 DNA follows: TGTGCCAGTAGGCCCGGGGGACTAGCAGGTGAGCAGTTCTTC. Translation: CASRPGGLAGEQFF.